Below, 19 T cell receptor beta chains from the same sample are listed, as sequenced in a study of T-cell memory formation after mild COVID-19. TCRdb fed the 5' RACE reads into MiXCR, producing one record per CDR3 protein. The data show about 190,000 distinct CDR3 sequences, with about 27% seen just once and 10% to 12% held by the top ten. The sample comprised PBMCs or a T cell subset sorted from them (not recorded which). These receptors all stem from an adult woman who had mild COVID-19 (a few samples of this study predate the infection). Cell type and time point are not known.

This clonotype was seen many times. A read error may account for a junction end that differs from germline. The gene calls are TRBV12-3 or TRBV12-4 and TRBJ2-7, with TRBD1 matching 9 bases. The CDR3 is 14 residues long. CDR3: CASSPSLTGGNWDF. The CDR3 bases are TGTGCCAGCAGTCCCAGCCTCACAGGGGGCAATTGGGACTTC.

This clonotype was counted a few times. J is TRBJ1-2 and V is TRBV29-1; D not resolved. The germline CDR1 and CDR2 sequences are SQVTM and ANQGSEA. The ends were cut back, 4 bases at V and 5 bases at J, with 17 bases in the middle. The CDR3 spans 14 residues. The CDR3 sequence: CSVVGPDPGYGYTF. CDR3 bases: TGCAGCGTTGTGGGCCCCGACCCGGGGTATGGCTACACCTTC.

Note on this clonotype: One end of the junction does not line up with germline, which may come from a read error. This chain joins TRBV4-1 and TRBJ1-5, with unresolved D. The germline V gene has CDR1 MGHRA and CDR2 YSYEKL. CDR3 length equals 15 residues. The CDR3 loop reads CASSQEPYSNQPQHF. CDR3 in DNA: TGCGCCAGCAGTCAAGAGCCCTATAGCAATCAGCCCCAGCATTTT.

This CDR3 is CASSLEPDYGYTF. DNA for the CDR3: TGTGCCAGCAGCTTAGAACCTGACTATGGCTACACCTTC. V gene TRBV7-9 combines with J gene TRBJ1-2; D is unclear. CDR1 and CDR2 (germline): SEHNR, FQNEAQ (reference sequence). Trimming removed 1 base from V and 3 bases from J, with 6 bases in between. This CDR3 spans 13 amino acids.

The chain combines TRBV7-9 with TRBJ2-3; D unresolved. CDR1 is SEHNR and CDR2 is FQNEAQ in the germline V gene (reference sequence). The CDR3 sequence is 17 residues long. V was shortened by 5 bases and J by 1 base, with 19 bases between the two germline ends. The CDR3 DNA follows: TGTGCCAGCAGCCGTGGACCCCCGGAAACGGGCACAGATACGCAGTATTTT. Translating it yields CASSRGPPETGTDTQYF.

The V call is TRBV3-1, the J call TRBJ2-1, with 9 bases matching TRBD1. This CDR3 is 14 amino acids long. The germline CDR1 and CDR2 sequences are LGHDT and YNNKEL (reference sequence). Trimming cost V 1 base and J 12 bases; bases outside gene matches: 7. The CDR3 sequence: CASSQATGGFGQFF. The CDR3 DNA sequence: TGTGCCAGCAGCCAAGCGACAGGGGGGTTCGGGCAGTTCTTC.

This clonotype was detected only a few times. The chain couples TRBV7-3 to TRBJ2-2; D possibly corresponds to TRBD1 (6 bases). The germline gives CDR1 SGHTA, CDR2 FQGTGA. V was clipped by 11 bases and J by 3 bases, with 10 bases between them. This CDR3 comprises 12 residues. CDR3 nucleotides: TGTGCCTCATCAGGGGACACCGGGGAGCTGTTTTTT. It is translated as CASSGDTGELFF.

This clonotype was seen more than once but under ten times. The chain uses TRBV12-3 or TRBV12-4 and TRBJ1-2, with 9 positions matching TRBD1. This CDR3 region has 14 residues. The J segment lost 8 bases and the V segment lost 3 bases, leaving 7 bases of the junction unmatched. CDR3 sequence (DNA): TGTGCCAGCAGTTTCGTGGGACAGGGTCGCGGCTACACCTTC. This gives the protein CASSFVGQGRGYTF.

Here the CDR3 reads CATSNSETQYF. The CDR3 DNA is TGTGCCACCAGCAATTCCGAGACCCAGTACTTC. V usage is TRBV15 and J usage is TRBJ2-5; D not certain. Germline CDR1 LNHNV, CDR2 YYDKDF (reference sequence). Trimming took off 4 bases at V and 5 bases at J, with 5 bases between the two ends. The CDR3 has 11 amino acids.

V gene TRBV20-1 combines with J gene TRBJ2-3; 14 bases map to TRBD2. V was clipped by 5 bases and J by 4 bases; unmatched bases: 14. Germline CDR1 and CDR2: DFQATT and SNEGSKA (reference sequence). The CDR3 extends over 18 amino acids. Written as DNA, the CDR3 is TGCAGTGCTGGCGAGGGACTAGCGGGAGAAAATCTCGCAGATACGCAGTATTTT. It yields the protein CSAGEGLAGENLADTQYF.

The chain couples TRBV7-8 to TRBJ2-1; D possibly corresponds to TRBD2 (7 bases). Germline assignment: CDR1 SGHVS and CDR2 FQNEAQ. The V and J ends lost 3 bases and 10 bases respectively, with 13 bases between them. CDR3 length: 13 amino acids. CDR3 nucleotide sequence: TGTGCCAGCAGCTTGACTGGGAGGGGGGAGCAGTTCTTC. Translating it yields CASSLTGRGEQFF.

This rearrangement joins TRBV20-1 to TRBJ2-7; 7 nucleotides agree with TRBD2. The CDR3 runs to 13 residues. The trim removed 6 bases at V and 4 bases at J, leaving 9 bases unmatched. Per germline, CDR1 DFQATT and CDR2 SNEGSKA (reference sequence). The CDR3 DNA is TGCAGTGCCCCCGGGGGGAGTGGGTACGAGCAGTACTTC. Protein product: CSAPGGSGYEQYF.

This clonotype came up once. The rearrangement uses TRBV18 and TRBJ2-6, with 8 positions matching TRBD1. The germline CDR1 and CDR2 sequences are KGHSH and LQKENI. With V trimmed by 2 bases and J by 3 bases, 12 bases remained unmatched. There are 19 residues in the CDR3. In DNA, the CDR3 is TGTGCCAGCTCACCATTTCGAGGACAGGGATTGGTTGGGGCCAACGTCCTGACTTTC. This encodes CASSPFRGQGLVGANVLTF.

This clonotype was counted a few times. The CDR3 sequence is CASSLVFDSYSGNTIYF. The CDR3 DNA sequence: TGTGCCAGCAGCTTAGTTTTCGACTCCTACTCTGGAAACACCATATATTTT. The rearrangement uses TRBV7-9 and TRBJ1-3; D not certain. The CDR3 contains 17 residues. Germline V gene data show CDR1 as SEHNR and CDR2 as FQNEAQ (reference sequence). With 1 base removed from V and 0 bases from J, the gap between germline ends came to 13 bases.

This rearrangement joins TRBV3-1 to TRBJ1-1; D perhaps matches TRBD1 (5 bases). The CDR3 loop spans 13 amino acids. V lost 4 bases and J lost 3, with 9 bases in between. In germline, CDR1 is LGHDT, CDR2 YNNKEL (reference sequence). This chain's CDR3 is CASSRQIYTEAFF. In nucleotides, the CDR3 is TGTGCCAGCAGCCGACAGATCTACACTGAAGCTTTCTTT.

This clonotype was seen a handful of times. CDR3 sequence reads: CASSVALGLPYNEQFF. The CDR3 region has the DNA TGTGCCAGCAGCGTAGCTCTGGGACTACCCTACAATGAGCAGTTCTTC. The V and J genes are TRBV9 and TRBJ2-1; 7 bases are shared with TRBD2. Germline V lookup: CDR1 SGDLS, CDR2 YYNGEE. With V trimmed by 0 bases and J by 2 bases, 5 bases remained unmatched. This CDR3 is 16 amino acids long.

CDR3 sequence (DNA): TGTGCCAGCAGCTTGGAGACTTACACAGATACGCAGTATTTT. As protein: CASSLETYTDTQYF. The chain has TRBV7-9 and TRBJ2-3; no definite D call. V was shortened by 3 bases and J by 2 bases, with 9 bases between the two germline ends. This CDR3 is 14 amino acids long. Germline loops: CDR1 SEHNR, CDR2 FQNEAQ (reference sequence). The full variable domain, with the rest looked up from reference TRBV7-9 and TRBJ2-3, is DTGVSQNPRHKITKRGQNVTFRCDPISEHNRLYWYRQTLGQGPEFLTYFQNEAQLEKSRLLSDRFSAERPKGSFSTLEIQRTEQGDSAMYLCASSLETYTDTQYFGPGTRLTVL.

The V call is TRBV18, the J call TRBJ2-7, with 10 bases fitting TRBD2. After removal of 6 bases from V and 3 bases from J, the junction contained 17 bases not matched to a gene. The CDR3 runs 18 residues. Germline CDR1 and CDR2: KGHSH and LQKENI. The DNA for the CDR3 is TGTGCCAGCTCTCCCGACTTTCGTACACTAGCGGGACTCTACGAGCAGTACTTC. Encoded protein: CASSPDFRTLAGLYEQYF.

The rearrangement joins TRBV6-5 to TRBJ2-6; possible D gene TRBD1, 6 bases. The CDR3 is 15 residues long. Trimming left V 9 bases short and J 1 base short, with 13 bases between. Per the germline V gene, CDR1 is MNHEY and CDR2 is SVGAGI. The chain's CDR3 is CASSSDRSGANVLTF. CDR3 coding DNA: TGTGCCAGTTCATCCGACAGGTCTGGGGCCAACGTCCTGACTTTC.